This T cell receptor (beta chain) was sequenced during a study of T cell responses to AZD1222 COVID-19 vaccine. On this clone itself: Its antigen is still unknown.

Findings and caveats of the study: Donors in the cohort were predominantly white British and more often female, and clonal diversity was possibly underestimated. Every sample of the repertoires postdated the peak T cell response.

Assay used: immunoSEQ multiplex PCR; TCRdb lists only in-frame clones, some missing. The sample records 180,000 or so clones, less than 90% being singletons. V was pared by 5 bases and J by 4 bases, with 11 bases between. This CDR3 is built from 13 residues. In germline, CDR1 is SQVTM, CDR2 ANQGSEA. This TCR was recovered from an adult in good health. This material consisted of peripheral blood, taken on day 0 of AZD1222 vaccination. V gene TRBV29-1 combines with J gene TRBJ1-4, with D possibly TRBD1 on 5 matching bases. The CDR3 protein is CSVLDGGNEKLFF. DNA of the CDR3: TGCAGCGTTCTGGACGGGGGTAATGAAAAACTGTTTTTT.